This T cell receptor beta chain was obtained from a study of technical replicates of blood from a few donors. Profiled with immunoSEQ multiplex PCR; TCRdb holds only in-frame clones, not every one. Counted here are around 100,000 clones, 85% to 95% occurring once; the ten biggest clones make up roughly 0.34%. The CDR3 is 17 residues long. In germline, CDR1 is SGDLS, CDR2 YYNGEE. The trim removed 4 bases at V and 1 base at J, leaving 10 bases unmatched. The chain uses TRBV9 and TRBJ2-2; 7 bases agree with TRBD1. The TCR sequence derives from a human donor in good health. Sequencing was carried out using T cells isolated from PBMCs. CDR3 protein: CASSPPSRDRNTGELFF. For the CDR3, the DNA is TGTGCCAGCAGCCCCCCATCCCGGGACAGGAACACCGGGGAGCTGTTTTTT. Variable domain in full (rest from reference TRBV9 and TRBJ2-2): DSGVTQTPKHLITATGQRVTLRCSPRSGDLSVYWYQQSLDQGLQFLIQYYNGEERAKGNILERFSAQQFPDLHSELNLSSLELGDSALYFCASSPPSRDRNTGELFFGEGSRLTVL.